This T cell receptor beta chain was retrieved from a study of blood T cell repertoires in COVID-19. This table comes from immunoSEQ multiplex PCR, and its TCRdb copy is limited to in-frame clones, with some not included. The table records about 170,000 clones, 90% of them present only once. The CDR3 has 16 amino acids. The V and J ends lost 3 bases and 2 bases respectively, with 16 bases between them. Germline values: CDR1 LNHDA, CDR2 SQIVND (reference sequence). This receptor was obtained from a man aged 45-65 years with acute or convalescent COVID-19. Sequences were obtained from peripheral blood. The chain links TRBV19 to TRBJ2-5, with D possibly matching TRBD1 (5 bases). The CDR3 region is CASSIYPRGRQETQYF. The CDR3 DNA sequence: TGTGCCAGTAGTATTTACCCAAGGGGTCGGCAAGAGACCCAGTACTTC.